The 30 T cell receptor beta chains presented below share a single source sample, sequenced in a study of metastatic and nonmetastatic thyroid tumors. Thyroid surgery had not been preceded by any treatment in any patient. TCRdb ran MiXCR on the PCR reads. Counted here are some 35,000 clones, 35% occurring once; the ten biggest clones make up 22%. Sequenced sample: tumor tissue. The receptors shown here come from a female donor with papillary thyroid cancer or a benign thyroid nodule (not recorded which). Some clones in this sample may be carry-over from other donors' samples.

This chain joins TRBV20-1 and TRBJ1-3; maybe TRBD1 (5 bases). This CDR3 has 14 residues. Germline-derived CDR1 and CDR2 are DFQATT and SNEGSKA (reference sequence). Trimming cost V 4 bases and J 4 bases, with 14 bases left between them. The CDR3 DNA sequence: TGCAGTGCTATTGGGACCGGACTCGGAAACACCATATATTTT. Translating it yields CSAIGTGLGNTIYF.

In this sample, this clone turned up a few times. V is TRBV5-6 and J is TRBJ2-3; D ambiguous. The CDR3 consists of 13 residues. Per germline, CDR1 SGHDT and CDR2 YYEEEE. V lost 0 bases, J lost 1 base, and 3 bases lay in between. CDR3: CASSLAGTDTQYF. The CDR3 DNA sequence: TGTGCCAGCAGCTTGGCAGGCACAGATACGCAGTATTTT. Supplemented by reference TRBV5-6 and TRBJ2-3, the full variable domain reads DAGVTQSPTHLIKTRGQQVTLRCSPKSGHDTVSWYQQALGQGPQFIFQYYEEEERQRGNFPDRFSGHQFPNYSSELNVNALLLGDSALYLCASSLAGTDTQYFGPGTRLTVL.

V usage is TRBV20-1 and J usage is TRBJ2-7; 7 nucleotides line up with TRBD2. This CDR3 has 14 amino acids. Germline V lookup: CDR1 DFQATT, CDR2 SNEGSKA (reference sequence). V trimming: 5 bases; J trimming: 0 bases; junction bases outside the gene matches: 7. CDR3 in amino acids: CSAWDSGGSYEQYF. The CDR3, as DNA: TGCAGTGCTTGGGACTCGGGGGGCTCCTACGAGCAGTACTTC.

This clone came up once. The CDR3: CASTTGVAGSGGELFF. CDR3 in DNA: TGTGCCAGCACCACGGGAGTAGCGGGATCTGGCGGGGAGCTGTTTTTT. The chain has TRBV11-2 and TRBJ2-2; 8 positions match TRBD2. Germline V CDR1 and CDR2: SGHAT, FQNNGV. The CDR3 contains 16 residues. Germline trimming cut 7 bases from V and 7 bases from J; bases unmatched to any gene: 14.

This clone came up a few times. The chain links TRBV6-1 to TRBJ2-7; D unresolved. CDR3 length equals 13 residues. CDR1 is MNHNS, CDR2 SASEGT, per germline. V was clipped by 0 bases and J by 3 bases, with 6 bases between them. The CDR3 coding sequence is TGTGCCAGCAGTGAAGCGTACAGCTACGAGCAGTACTTC. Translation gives CASSEAYSYEQYF.

CDR3 in DNA: TGTGCCAGCAGTTACGGGAGGGCCGCAGATACGCAGTATTTT. It encodes CASSYGRAADTQYF. V gene TRBV6-2 or TRBV6-3 combines with J gene TRBJ2-3; 7 nucleotides line up with TRBD2. Looked up from germline, CDR1 is MNHEY and CDR2 is SVGEGT. V shed 2 bases, J shed 4 bases, and the junction held 3 bases outside the gene matches. This CDR3 has 14 amino acids.

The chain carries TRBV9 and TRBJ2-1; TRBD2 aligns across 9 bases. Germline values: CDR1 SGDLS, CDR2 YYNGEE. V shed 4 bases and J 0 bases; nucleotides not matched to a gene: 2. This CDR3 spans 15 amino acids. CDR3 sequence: CASSLSGSSYNEQFF. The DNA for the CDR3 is TGTGCCAGCAGCCTTAGCGGGAGCTCCTACAATGAGCAGTTCTTC.

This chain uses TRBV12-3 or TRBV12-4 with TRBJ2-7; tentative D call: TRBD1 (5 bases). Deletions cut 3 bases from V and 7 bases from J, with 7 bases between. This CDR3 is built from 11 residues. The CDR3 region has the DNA TGTGCCAGCAGTTTTGCAGGGGAGCAGTACTTC. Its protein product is CASSFAGEQYF.

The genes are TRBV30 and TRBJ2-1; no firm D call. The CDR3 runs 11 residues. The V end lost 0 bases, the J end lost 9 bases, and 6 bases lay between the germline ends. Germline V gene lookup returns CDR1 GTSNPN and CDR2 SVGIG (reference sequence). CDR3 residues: CAWSVGGEQFF. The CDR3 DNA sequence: TGTGCCTGGAGTGTAGGTGGTGAGCAGTTCTTC.

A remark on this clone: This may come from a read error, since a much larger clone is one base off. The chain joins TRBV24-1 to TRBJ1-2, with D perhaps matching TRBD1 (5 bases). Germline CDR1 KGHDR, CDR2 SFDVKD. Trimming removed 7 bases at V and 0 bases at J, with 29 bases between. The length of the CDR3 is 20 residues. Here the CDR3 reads CATSPKVGQPENDTNYGYTF. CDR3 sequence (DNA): TGTGCCACCAGCCCTAAAGTGGGGCAGCCGGAAAATGATACTAACTATGGCTACACCTTC.

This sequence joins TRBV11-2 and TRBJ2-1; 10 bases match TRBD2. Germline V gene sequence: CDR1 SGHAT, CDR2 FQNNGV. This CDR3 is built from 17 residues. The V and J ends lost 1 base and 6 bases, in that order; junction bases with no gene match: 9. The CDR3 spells CASSLGTSGLEGNEQFF. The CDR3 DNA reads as TGTGCCAGCAGCTTAGGGACTAGCGGCCTCGAGGGCAATGAGCAGTTCTTC.

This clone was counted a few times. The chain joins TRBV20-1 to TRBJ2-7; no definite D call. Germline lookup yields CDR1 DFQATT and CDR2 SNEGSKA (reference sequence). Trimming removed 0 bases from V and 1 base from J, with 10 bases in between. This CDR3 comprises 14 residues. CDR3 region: CSARDPANSYEQYF. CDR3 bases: TGCAGTGCTAGAGATCCGGCCAATTCCTACGAGCAGTACTTC.

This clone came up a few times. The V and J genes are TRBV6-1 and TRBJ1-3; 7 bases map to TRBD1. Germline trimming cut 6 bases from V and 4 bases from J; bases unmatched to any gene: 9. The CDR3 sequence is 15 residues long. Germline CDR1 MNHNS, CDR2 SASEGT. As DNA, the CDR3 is TGTGCCAGCAGCGACAGGGCTTGGACGGGAAACACCATATATTTT. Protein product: CASSDRAWTGNTIYF.

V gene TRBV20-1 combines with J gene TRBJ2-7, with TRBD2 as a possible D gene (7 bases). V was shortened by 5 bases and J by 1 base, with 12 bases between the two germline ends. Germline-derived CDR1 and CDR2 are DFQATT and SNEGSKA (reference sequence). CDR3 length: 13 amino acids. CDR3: CSARGDISYEQYF. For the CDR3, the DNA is TGCAGTGCTCGGGGGGACATATCCTACGAGCAGTACTTC.

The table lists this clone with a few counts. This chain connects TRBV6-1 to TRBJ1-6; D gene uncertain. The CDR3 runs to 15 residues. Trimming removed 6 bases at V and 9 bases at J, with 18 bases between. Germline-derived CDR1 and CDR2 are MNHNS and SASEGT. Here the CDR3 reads CASRATISSFSPLHF. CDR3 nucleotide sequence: TGTGCCAGCAGAGCGACCATTTCGTCGTTTTCACCCCTCCACTTT.

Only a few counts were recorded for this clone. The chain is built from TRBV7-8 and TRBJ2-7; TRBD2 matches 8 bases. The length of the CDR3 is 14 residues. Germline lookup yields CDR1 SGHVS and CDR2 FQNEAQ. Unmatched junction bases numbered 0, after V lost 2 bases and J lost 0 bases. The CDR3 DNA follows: TGTGCCAGCAGCTTACTAGCGGGCTCCTACGAGCAGTACTTC. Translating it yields CASSLLAGSYEQYF.

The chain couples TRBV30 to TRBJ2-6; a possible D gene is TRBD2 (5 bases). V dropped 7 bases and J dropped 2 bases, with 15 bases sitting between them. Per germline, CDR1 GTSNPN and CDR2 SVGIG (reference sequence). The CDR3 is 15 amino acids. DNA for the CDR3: TGTGCCTTGAACCGGGGTTCGGCTGGGGCCAACGTCCTGACTTTC. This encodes CALNRGSAGANVLTF. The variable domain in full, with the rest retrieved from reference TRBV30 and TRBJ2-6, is SQTIHQWPATLVQPVGSPLSLECTVEGTSNPNLYWYRQAAGRGLQLLFYSVGIGQISSEVPQNLSASRPQDRQFILSSKKLLLSDSGFYLCALNRGSAGANVLTFGAGSRLTVL.

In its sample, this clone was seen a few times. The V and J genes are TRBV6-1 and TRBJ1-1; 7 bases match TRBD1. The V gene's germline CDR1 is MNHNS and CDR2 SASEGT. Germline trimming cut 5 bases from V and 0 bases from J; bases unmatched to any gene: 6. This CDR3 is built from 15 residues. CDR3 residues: CASSQTGTMNTEAFF. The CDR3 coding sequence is TGTGCCAGCAGTCAGACAGGGACTATGAACACTGAAGCTTTCTTT.

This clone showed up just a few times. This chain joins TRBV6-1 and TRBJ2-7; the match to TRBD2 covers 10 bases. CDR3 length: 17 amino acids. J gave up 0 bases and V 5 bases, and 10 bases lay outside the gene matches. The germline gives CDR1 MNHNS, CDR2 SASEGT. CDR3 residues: CASSSRTSGGNSYEQYF. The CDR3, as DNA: TGTGCCAGCAGTTCCAGGACTAGCGGAGGGAACTCCTACGAGCAGTACTTC.

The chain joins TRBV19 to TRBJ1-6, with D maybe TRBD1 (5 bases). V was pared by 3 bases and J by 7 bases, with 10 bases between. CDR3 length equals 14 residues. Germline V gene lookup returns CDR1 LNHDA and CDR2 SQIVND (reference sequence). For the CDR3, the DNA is TGTGCCAGTAGTATCCAGGGAACGAATTCACCCCTCCACTTT. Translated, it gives CASSIQGTNSPLHF.

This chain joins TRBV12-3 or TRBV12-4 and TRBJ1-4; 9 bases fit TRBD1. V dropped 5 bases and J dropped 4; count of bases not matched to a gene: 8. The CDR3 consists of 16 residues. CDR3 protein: CASSEGQGTLNEKLFF. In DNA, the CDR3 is TGTGCCAGCAGTGAAGGACAGGGGACTCTTAATGAAAAACTGTTTTTT.

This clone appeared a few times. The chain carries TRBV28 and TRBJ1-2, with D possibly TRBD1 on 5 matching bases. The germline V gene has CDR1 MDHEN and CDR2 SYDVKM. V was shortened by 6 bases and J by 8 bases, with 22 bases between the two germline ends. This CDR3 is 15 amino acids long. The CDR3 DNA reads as TGTGCCAGCAGGGGACTCGGGACCCAGGTCGTGGGCTACACCTTC. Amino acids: CASRGLGTQVVGYTF.

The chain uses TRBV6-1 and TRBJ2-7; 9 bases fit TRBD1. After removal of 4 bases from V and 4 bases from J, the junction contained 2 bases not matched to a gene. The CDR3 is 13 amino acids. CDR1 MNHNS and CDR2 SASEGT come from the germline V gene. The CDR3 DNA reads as TGTGCCAGCAGTGGGGACAGGGCGTACGAGCAGTACTTC. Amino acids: CASSGDRAYEQYF.

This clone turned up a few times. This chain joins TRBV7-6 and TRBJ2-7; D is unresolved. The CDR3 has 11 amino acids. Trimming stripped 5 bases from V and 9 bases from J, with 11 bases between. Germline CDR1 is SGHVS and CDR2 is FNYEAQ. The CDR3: CASSQSEVQYF. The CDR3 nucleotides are TGTGCCAGCAGCCAATCTGAGGTGCAGTACTTC.

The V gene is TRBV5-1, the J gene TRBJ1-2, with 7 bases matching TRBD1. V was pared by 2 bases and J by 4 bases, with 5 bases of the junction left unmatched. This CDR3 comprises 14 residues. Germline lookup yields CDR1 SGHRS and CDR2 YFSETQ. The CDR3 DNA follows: TGCGCCAGCAGCTTCACCCAGGGGGGCTATGGCTACACCTTC. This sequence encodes CASSFTQGGYGYTF.

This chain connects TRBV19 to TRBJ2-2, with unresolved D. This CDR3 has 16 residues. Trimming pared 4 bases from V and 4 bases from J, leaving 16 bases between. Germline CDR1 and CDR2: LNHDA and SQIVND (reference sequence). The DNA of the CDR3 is TGTGCCAGTAGTAACTTGAAGGTGCTGCGCACCGGGGAGCTGTTTTTT. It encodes CASSNLKVLRTGELFF.

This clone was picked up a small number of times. The CDR3 loop is CSAPSGTSDYEQYF. The CDR3 DNA is TGCAGTGCTCCATCCGGGACTAGCGACTACGAGCAGTACTTC. The genes are TRBV20-1 and TRBJ2-7; 10 positions match TRBD2. Trimming removed 5 bases from V and 3 bases from J; junction bases left unmatched: 7. Germline V gives CDR1 DFQATT, CDR2 SNEGSKA (reference sequence). The CDR3 spans 14 residues.

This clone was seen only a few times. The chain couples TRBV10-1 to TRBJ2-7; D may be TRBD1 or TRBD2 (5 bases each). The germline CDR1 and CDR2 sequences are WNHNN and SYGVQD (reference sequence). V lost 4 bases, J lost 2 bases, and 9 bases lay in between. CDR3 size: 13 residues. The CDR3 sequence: CASSAGTPYEQYF. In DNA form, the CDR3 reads TGCGCCAGCAGTGCCGGGACGCCCTACGAGCAGTACTTC.

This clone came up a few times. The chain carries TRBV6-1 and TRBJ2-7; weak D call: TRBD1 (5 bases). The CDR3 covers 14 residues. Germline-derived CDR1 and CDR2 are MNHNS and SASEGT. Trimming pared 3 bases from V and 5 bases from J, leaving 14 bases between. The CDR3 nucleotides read TGTGCCAGCAGTGACCCCGGACAACTCCACGAGCAGTACTTC. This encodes CASSDPGQLHEQYF.

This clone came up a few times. The CDR3 region has the DNA TGTGCCAGCAGTTTAGTACCGGGGGCACCCTCCTACGAGCAGTACTTC. Its protein product is CASSLVPGAPSYEQYF. The J gene is TRBJ2-7, the V gene TRBV27; D possibly matches TRBD1 or TRBD2 (6 bases each). Looked up from germline, CDR1 is MNHEY and CDR2 is SMNVEV (reference sequence). Trimming pared 2 bases from V and 0 bases from J, leaving 14 bases between. The CDR3 spans 16 residues.